One and the same sample provided the 27 T cell receptor beta chains below, sequenced in a study of OX40 agonist ivuxolimab in advanced cancers. The protocol was immunoSEQ multiplex PCR, while the TCRdb copy is restricted to in-frame clones and leaves out a portion. The sample yields about 56,000 clones, around 86% seen once. The sample here was CD4+ or CD8+ T cells sorted from blood, taken in a trial of the OX40 agonist ivuxolimab. The receptors come from an adult with an advanced solid tumor such as melanoma, head and neck, liver or kidney cancer.

This chain connects TRBV5-6 to TRBJ1-6, with D tentatively TRBD1 (5 bases). The ends were cut back, 3 bases at V and 7 bases at J, with 26 bases in the middle. The CDR3 consists of 19 residues. Per germline, CDR1 SGHDT and CDR2 YYEEEE. CDR3 nucleotide sequence: TGTGCCAGCAGCTCGGGGACGTATACCTCCGGCCTCCTAAATTCACCCCTCCACTTT. It is translated as CASSSGTYTSGLLNSPLHF. Combining the CDR3 with reference TRBV5-6 and TRBJ1-6 gives the whole variable domain DAGVTQSPTHLIKTRGQQVTLRCSPKSGHDTVSWYQQALGQGPQFIFQYYEEEERQRGNFPDRFSGHQFPNYSSELNVNALLLGDSALYLCASSSGTYTSGLLNSPLHFGNGTRLTVT.

The CDR3 sequence is CASSYYKGAEAFF. The CDR3 DNA sequence: TGTGCCAGCAGTTACTACAAGGGAGCTGAAGCTTTCTTT. The chain links TRBV6-6 to TRBJ1-1; no reliable D call. Germline loops: CDR1 MNHNY, CDR2 SVGAGI (reference sequence). V was cut by 1 base and J by 6 bases, with 9 bases left in between. This CDR3 spans 13 amino acids.

The chain links TRBV6-1 to TRBJ2-7, with TRBD1 matching 8 bases. This CDR3 region has 12 residues. V was pared by 6 bases and J by 7 bases, with 5 bases of the junction left unmatched. The germline CDR1 and CDR2 sequences are MNHNS and SASEGT. CDR3 region: CASSSGGREQYF. The CDR3 nucleotides are TGTGCCAGCAGCTCAGGGGGCCGGGAGCAGTACTTC.

The chain has TRBV7-2 and TRBJ2-7; tentative D call: TRBD2 (6 bases). V dropped 1 base and J dropped 1 base, with 8 bases sitting between them. The CDR3 runs 14 residues. CDR1 is SGHTA, CDR2 FQGNSA, per germline. For the CDR3, the DNA is TGTGCCAGCAGCTTAGGGAGGGGTTCCTACGAGCAGTACTTC. Its protein product is CASSLGRGSYEQYF. The entire variable domain, with the rest obtained from reference TRBV7-2 and TRBJ2-7, is as follows: GAGVSQSPSNKVTEKGKDVELRCDPISGHTALYWYRQSLGQGLEFLIYFQGNSAPDKSGLPSDRFSAERTGGSVSTLTIQRTQQEDSAVYLCASSLGRGSYEQYFGPGTRLTVT.

The chain carries TRBV28 and TRBJ1-4; 7 positions match TRBD1. The trim removed 6 bases at V and 7 bases at J, leaving 8 bases unmatched. Germline lookup yields CDR1 MDHEN and CDR2 SYDVKM. This CDR3 is 14 amino acids long. The CDR3 sequence: CASRYRGGSEKLFF. The CDR3 DNA follows: TGTGCCAGCAGGTACAGGGGTGGATCTGAAAAACTGTTTTTT.

The rearrangement uses TRBV4-2 and TRBJ1-4, with D uncertain. This CDR3 contains 14 residues. Trimming pared 1 base from V and 8 bases from J, leaving 11 bases between. CDR1 is LGHNA and CDR2 is YNFKEQ in the germline V gene. As DNA, the CDR3 is TGTGCCAGCAGCCAAGCCGGGGAGGGCGAAAAACTGTTTTTT. Protein sequence: CASSQAGEGEKLFF.

V and J are TRBV18 and TRBJ2-3; 13 bases match TRBD2. This CDR3 contains 15 residues. Germline-derived CDR1 and CDR2 are KGHSH and LQKENI. Germline trimming cut 6 bases from V and 3 bases from J; bases unmatched to any gene: 3. The chain's CDR3 is CASSEGLAGTDTQYF. CDR3 nucleotides: TGTGCCAGCTCGGAGGGACTAGCGGGAACAGATACGCAGTATTTT.

The rearrangement joins TRBV7-9 to TRBJ2-2, with unresolved D. The CDR3 sequence is 12 residues long. Looked up from germline, CDR1 is SEHNR and CDR2 is FQNEAQ (reference sequence). V lost 1 base and J lost 7, with 4 bases in between. CDR3: CASSLGFGELFF. In nucleotides, the CDR3 is TGTGCCAGCAGCTTAGGATTCGGGGAGCTGTTTTTT.

The chain is built from TRBV11-3 and TRBJ2-3; D is undetermined. The V and J ends lost 1 base and 6 bases respectively, with 17 bases between them. Germline CDR1 reads SGHNT; CDR2 reads YENEEA. The length of the CDR3 is 16 residues. CDR3 nucleotide sequence: TGTGCCAGCAGCTTAGTACCTAGACCAAGACCGGATACGCAGTATTTT. Its protein is CASSLVPRPRPDTQYF.

CDR3 bases: TGTGCCAGCTCACCCGTGGCGACAGGGGGCTTTGGAGAGACCCAGTACTTC. Translation gives CASSPVATGGFGETQYF. V usage is TRBV18 and J usage is TRBJ2-5; 10 bases match TRBD1. This CDR3 has 17 residues. The ends lost 3 bases at V and 4 bases at J; junction bases unmatched: 11. Germline assignment: CDR1 KGHSH and CDR2 LQKENI. Full variable domain (outside the CDR3, taken from reference TRBV18 and TRBJ2-5): NAGVMQNPRHLVRRRGQEARLRCSPMKGHSHVYWYRQLPEEGLKFMVYLQKENIIDESGMPKERFSAEFPKEGPSILRIQQVVRGDSAAYFCASSPVATGGFGETQYFGPGTRLLVL.

V gene TRBV6-5 combines with J gene TRBJ2-3; perhaps D is TRBD1 or TRBD2 (5 bases each). The CDR3 is 15 residues long. CDR1 and CDR2 from the germline V gene are MNHEY and SVGAGI. V lost 6 bases to trimming and J lost 2 bases, with 15 bases between them. In DNA form, the CDR3 reads TGTGCCAGCAGCCCCGCAGGGACGCACACAGATACGCAGTATTTT. Translation gives CASSPAGTHTDTQYF.

This CDR3 reads CASSMGTGTNTEAFF. The CDR3 DNA follows: TGTGCCAGTAGTATGGGGACAGGGACCAACACTGAAGCTTTCTTT. This chain links TRBV19 with TRBJ1-1; 9 bases are a match to TRBD1. The germline V gene has CDR1 LNHDA and CDR2 SQIVND (reference sequence). CDR3 length: 15 amino acids. The trim removed 3 bases at V and 2 bases at J, leaving 4 bases unmatched.

The V gene is TRBV28, the J gene TRBJ2-1; 10 bases agree with TRBD2. From germline, CDR1 is MDHEN and CDR2 SYDVKM. V gave up 6 bases and J gave up 4 bases; unmatched junction bases: 18. The CDR3 totals 19 residues. CDR3: CASRGVTDQSGRAYNEQFF. CDR3 DNA sequence: TGTGCCAGCAGGGGGGTTACCGATCAAAGCGGGAGGGCGTACAATGAGCAGTTCTTC. Full variable domain (remainder filled in from reference TRBV28 and TRBJ2-1): DVKVTQSSRYLVKRTGEKVFLECVQDMDHENMFWYRQDPGLGLRLIYFSYDVKMKEKGDIPEGYSVSREKKERFSLILESASTNQTSMYLCASRGVTDQSGRAYNEQFFGPGTRLTVL.

This clone showed up just a few times. The genes are TRBV19 and TRBJ2-4; 9 nucleotides line up with TRBD1. CDR1 and CDR2 from the germline V gene are LNHDA and SQIVND (reference sequence). The length of the CDR3 is 19 residues. With V trimmed by 7 bases and J by 0 bases, 16 bases remained unmatched. Here the CDR3 reads CASTYTGGEPNLAKNIQYF. Written as DNA, the CDR3 is TGTGCCAGTACCTATACAGGGGGCGAACCCAATTTAGCCAAAAACATTCAGTACTTC.

The V gene is TRBV9, the J gene TRBJ1-2, with a weak D call TRBD1 (5 bases). V lost 3 bases and J lost 0, with 12 bases in between. The length of the CDR3 is 15 residues. Germline V gives CDR1 SGDLS, CDR2 YYNGEE. The CDR3 DNA follows: TGTGCCAGCAGCGCCGGGACGGCTCCTAACTATGGCTACACCTTC. Translated: CASSAGTAPNYGYTF.

The chain recombines TRBV5-1 with TRBJ1-2, with D unclear. This CDR3 region has 13 residues. With 2 bases removed from V and 0 bases from J, the gap between germline ends came to 5 bases. The germline gives CDR1 SGHRS, CDR2 YFSETQ. The CDR3 region has the DNA TGCGCCAGCAGCTTCAGGACTAACTATGGCTACACCTTC. Protein sequence: CASSFRTNYGYTF.

This chain links TRBV19 with TRBJ2-7; D is undetermined. Germline V lookup: CDR1 LNHDA, CDR2 SQIVND (reference sequence). The ends were cut back, 0 bases at V and 5 bases at J, with 11 bases in the middle. CDR3 length: 14 amino acids. In DNA form, the CDR3 reads TGTGCCAGTAGTATAGATCGTGGAAGCGACGAGCAGTACTTC. Its protein is CASSIDRGSDEQYF.

The chain recombines TRBV7-9 with TRBJ2-6, with D unclear. The CDR3 covers 16 residues. V was cut by 0 bases and J by 4 bases, with 10 bases left in between. CDR1 is SEHNR and CDR2 is FQNEAQ in the germline V gene (reference sequence). DNA for the CDR3: TGTGCCAGCAGCTTAGCAGGCAGCCTGGGGGCCAACGTCCTGACTTTC. This codes for CASSLAGSLGANVLTF. The variable domain in full, completed from reference TRBV7-9 and TRBJ2-6, reads DTGVSQNPRHKITKRGQNVTFRCDPISEHNRLYWYRQTLGQGPEFLTYFQNEAQLEKSRLLSDRFSAERPKGSFSTLEIQRTEQGDSAMYLCASSLAGSLGANVLTFGAGSRLTVL.

This clone showed up just a few times. J is TRBJ1-5 and V is TRBV28; no clear D. Trimming shortened V by 5 bases and J by 7 bases, and 9 bases separated the two germline ends. The CDR3 runs to 12 residues. Germline V lookup: CDR1 MDHEN, CDR2 SYDVKM. The chain's CDR3 is CASSLGPQPQHF. The CDR3 region has the DNA TGTGCCAGCAGTCTGGGTCCCCAGCCCCAGCATTTT.

In this sample, this clone turned up a few times. The chain uses TRBV4-1 and TRBJ2-1, with D maybe TRBD2 (6 bases). Trimming pared 1 base from V and 6 bases from J, leaving 16 bases between. The CDR3 is made up of 16 amino acids. Germline assignment: CDR1 MGHRA and CDR2 YSYEKL. The CDR3 DNA follows: TGCGCCAGCAGCCAAGTAGGCAGGGAGGTCGCCAATGAGCAGTTCTTC. Translation gives CASSQVGREVANEQFF.

This chain uses TRBV7-2 with TRBJ1-1; 7 positions match TRBD1. With V trimmed by 5 bases and J by 7 bases, 7 bases remained unmatched. Germline V lookup: CDR1 SGHTA, CDR2 FQGNSA. The CDR3 consists of 13 residues. The CDR3 loop is CASSPGGAVEAFF. The CDR3, as DNA: TGTGCCAGCAGCCCAGGGGGGGCAGTTGAAGCTTTCTTT.

V is TRBV4-1 and J is TRBJ2-3; possible D gene TRBD1, 5 bases. The CDR3 sequence is 14 residues long. CDR1 and CDR2 from the germline V gene are MGHRA and YSYEKL. V was trimmed by 2 bases and J by 1 base, leaving 7 bases between them. CDR3: CASSQLTGTDTQYF. CDR3 in DNA: TGCGCCAGCAGCCAATTGACAGGCACAGATACGCAGTATTTT.

The rearrangement uses TRBV21-1 and TRBJ2-3; the tabulated D call, TRBD1, remains unverified against the DNA. TRBV21-1 is reported as a pseudogene. This CDR3 has 19 residues. Here the CDR3 DNA reads TGTGCCAGCAGCAAGAGGGACAGGGGTTGTGGGTTGAGCACAGATACGCAGTATTTT. Translation gives CASSKRDRGCGLSTDTQYF.

The chain links TRBV28 to TRBJ1-2; possibly TRBD1 for D (6 bases). V lost 2 bases and J lost 2, with 9 bases in between. The CDR3 has 14 residues. Germline values: CDR1 MDHEN, CDR2 SYDVKM. The CDR3 nucleotides are TGTGCCAGCAGTTTACAACAGGGAAACTATGGCTACACCTTC. It translates to CASSLQQGNYGYTF.

The rearrangement joins TRBV10-3 to TRBJ2-1; D may be TRBD1 or TRBD2 (5 bases each). The CDR3 is made up of 14 amino acids. The germline V and J ends were trimmed by 4 bases and 3 bases, with 10 bases remaining between them. The V gene's germline CDR1 is ENHRY and CDR2 SYGVKD. The CDR3 reads CAISVGRSYNEQFF. As DNA, the CDR3 is TGTGCCATCAGTGTGGGACGGAGCTACAATGAGCAGTTCTTC.

The gene calls are TRBV19 and TRBJ1-2; 11 bases map to TRBD1. Germline V lookup: CDR1 LNHDA, CDR2 SQIVND (reference sequence). V lost 5 bases, J lost 4 bases, and 6 bases stayed unmatched. CDR3 length: 15 amino acids. The CDR3 sequence is CASSGQGARGYGYTF. The DNA of the CDR3 is TGTGCCAGTAGTGGACAGGGGGCGCGAGGCTATGGCTACACCTTC.

V is TRBV14 and J is TRBJ2-1; maybe TRBD2 (5 bases). Trimming took 0 bases from V and 3 from J, leaving 18 bases between them. The germline V gene encodes CDR1 SGHDN and CDR2 FVKESK. The CDR3 extends over 18 amino acids. The CDR3 DNA is TGTGCCAGCAGCCAAGATCCCGGCCAGCGGAGTAACTACAATGAGCAGTTCTTC. This codes for CASSQDPGQRSNYNEQFF.